This T cell receptor beta chain was observed in a study of T cell changes during pregnancy in multiple sclerosis. The CDR3 runs 15 residues. V was shortened by 0 bases and J by 6 bases, with 14 bases between the two germline ends. Germline V gives CDR1 MNHEY, CDR2 SMNVEV (reference sequence). Assay: immunoSEQ multiplex PCR; the TCRdb copy retains only in-frame clones and omits some. Here the sample spans about 56,000 clones, 90% being singletons. This material consisted of peripheral blood, taken in the first trimester of pregnancy. The sequence derives from a female donor in good health, enrolled as a control in a pregnancy study. The chain links TRBV27 to TRBJ1-2; D is ambiguous. The CDR3 spells CASSLSTVFGDGYTF. The CDR3 region has the DNA TGTGCCAGCAGTTTATCCACAGTGTTCGGTGATGGCTACACCTTC.